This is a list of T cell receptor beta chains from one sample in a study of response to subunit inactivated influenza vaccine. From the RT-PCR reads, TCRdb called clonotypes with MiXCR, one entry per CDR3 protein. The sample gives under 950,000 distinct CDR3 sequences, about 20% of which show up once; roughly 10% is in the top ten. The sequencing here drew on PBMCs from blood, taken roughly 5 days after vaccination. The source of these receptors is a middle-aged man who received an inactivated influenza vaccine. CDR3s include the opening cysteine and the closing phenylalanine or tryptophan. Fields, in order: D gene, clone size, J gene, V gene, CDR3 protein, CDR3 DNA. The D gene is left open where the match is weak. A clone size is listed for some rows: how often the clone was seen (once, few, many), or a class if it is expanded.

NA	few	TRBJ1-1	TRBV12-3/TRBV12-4	CASSFDGTTEAFF	TGTGCCAGCAGTTTCGACGGAACCACTGAAGCTTTCTTT
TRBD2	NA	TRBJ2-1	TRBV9	CASSVEPPPAGGGYEQFF	TGTGCCAGCAGCGTAGAACCTCCCCCGGCGGGAGGTGGGTATGAGCAGTTCTTC
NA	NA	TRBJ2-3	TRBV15	CATSRAYGTDTQYF	TGTGCCACCAGCAGAGCCTACGGAACAGATACGCAGTATTTT
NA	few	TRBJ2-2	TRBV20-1	CSAREPGWYTGELFF	TGCAGTGCTAGAGAGCCAGGGTGGTACACCGGGGAGCTGTTTTTT
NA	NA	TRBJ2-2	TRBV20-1	CSAEGPSNTGELFF	TGCAGTGCTGAGGGACCTTCGAACACCGGGGAGCTGTTTTTT
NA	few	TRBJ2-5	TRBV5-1	CASSLAGTPKETQYF	TGCGCCAGCAGCTTGGCCGGGACTCCGAAAGAGACCCAGTACTTC
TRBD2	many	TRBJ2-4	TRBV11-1	CASSLRAGGPYSKVKNIQYF	TGTGCCAGCAGCCTCCGGGCGGGGGGTCCATACTCGAAGGTCAAAAACATTCAGTACTTC
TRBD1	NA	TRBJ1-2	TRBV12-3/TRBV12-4	CASSFAGRGHGGYTF	TGTGCCAGCAGTTTTGCCGGCAGGGGGCATGGTGGCTACACCTTC
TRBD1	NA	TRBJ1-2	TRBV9	CASSPGTGQMGSYTF	TGTGCCAGCAGCCCCGGGACAGGGCAGATGGGTAGCTACACCTTC
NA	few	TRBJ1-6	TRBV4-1	CASSQSWDTRNSPLHF	TGCGCCAGCAGCCAGAGCTGGGACACTCGGAATTCACCCCTCCACTTT
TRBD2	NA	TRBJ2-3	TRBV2	CASSEPLAGGFDTQYF	TGTGCCAGCAGTGAACCCCTAGCGGGGGGTTTTGATACGCAGTATTTT
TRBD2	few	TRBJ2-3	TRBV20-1	CSGGGGAVDTQYF	TGCAGTGGCGGCGGGGGGGCCGTAGATACGCAGTATTTT
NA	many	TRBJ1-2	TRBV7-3	CASSLDRDYGYTF	TGCGCCAGCAGCTTGGATAGGGACTATGGCTACACCTTC
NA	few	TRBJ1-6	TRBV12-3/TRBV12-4	CASSFMGGNSPLHF	TGTGCCAGCAGTTTTATGGGTGGTAATTCACCCCTCCACTTT
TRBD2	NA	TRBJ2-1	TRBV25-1	CASKASGRVYEQFF	TGTGCCAGCAAGGCTAGCGGGAGGGTTTATGAGCAGTTCTTC
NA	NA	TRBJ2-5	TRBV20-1	CSARGLALETQYF	TGCAGTGCTAGAGGGCTAGCGTTGGAGACCCAGTACTTC
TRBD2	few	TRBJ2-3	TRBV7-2	CASGLAGGAADTQYF	TGTGCCAGCGGCTTAGCGGGGGGCGCGGCAGATACGCAGTATTTT
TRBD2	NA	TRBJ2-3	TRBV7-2	CASSLGGRKADTQYF	TGTGCCAGCAGCTTAGGCGGGAGGAAGGCAGATACGCAGTATTTT
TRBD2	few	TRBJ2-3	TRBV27	CASSLLAGVLGDTQYF	TGTGCCAGCAGTTTACTAGCGGGAGTATTAGGAGATACGCAGTATTTT
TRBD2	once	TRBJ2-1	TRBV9	CASSVAVPSGRAWNEQFF	TGTGCCAGCAGCGTAGCGGTGCCTAGCGGGAGGGCCTGGAATGAGCAGTTCTTC
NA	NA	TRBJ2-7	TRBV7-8	CASSLAWSGRTYEQYF	TGTGCCAGCAGCTTAGCCTGGTCGGGCAGAACCTACGAGCAGTACTTC
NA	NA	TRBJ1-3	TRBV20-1	CSAGVGSSGNTIYF	TGCAGTGCTGGAGTAGGCAGCTCTGGAAACACCATATATTTT
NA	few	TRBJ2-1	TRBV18	CASSPLDNEQFF	TGTGCCAGCTCACCCCTTGACAATGAGCAGTTCTTC
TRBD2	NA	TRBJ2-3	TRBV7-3	CASSLLTSGTGDTQYF	TGTGCCAGCAGCCTCCTGACTAGCGGGACCGGAGATACGCAGTATTTT
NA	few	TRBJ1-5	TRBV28	CASRPRTALYRGFNQPQHF	TGTGCCAGCAGACCCCGGACAGCACTATATCGCGGCTTCAATCAGCCCCAGCATTTT
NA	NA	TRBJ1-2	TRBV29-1	CSAERFYGYTF	TGCAGCGCCGAGAGGTTCTATGGCTACACCTTC
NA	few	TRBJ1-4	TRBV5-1	CASSLKQPANEKLFF	TGCGCCAGCAGCTTAAAGCAACCCGCTAATGAAAAACTGTTTTTT
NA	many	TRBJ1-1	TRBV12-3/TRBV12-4	CASSLLTNTEAFF	TGTGCCAGCAGCTTACTTACCAACACTGAAGCTTTCTTT
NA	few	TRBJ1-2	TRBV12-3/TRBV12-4	CAGSGQGYGYTF	NA
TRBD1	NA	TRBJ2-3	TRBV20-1	CSVSSGDRGSDTQYF	TGCAGTGTTAGTTCGGGGGACAGGGGGTCAGATACGCAGTATTTT
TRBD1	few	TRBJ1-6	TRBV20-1	CSSLPGQPNSPLHF	TGCAGTAGCCTCCCGGGACAGCCCAATTCACCCCTCCACTTT
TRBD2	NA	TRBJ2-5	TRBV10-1	CASSELASGEEKTQYF	TGCGCCAGCAGTGAATTGGCTAGCGGGGAGGAGAAGACCCAGTACTTC
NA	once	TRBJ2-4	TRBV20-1	CSASGIAKNIQYF	TGCAGTGCTAGTGGTATAGCCAAAAACATTCAGTACTTC
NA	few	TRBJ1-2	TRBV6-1	CASSEEGGYYGYTF	TGTGCCAGCAGTGAAGAGGGGGGGTACTATGGCTACACCTTC
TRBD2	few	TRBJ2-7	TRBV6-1	CASRLTSGSYEQYF	TGTGCCAGCAGACTGACTAGCGGGAGCTACGAGCAGTACTTC
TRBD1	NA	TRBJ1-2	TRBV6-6	CAGSDRSYGYTF	TGTGCCGGGTCGGACAGGAGTTATGGCTACACCTTC
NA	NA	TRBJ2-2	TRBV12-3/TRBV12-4	CASSTWTPNTGELFF	TGTGCCAGCAGCACCTGGACACCGAACACCGGGGAGCTGTTTTTT
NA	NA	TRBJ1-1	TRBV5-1	CVSSLGPPAEAFF	TGCGTCAGCAGCTTGGGCCCTCCCGCGGAAGCTTTCTTT
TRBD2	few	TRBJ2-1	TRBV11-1	CASSSLAGGWNEQFF	TGTGCCAGCAGCTCATTAGCGGGAGGATGGAATGAGCAGTTCTTC
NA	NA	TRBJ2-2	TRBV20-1	CSARTDVDTGELFF	TGCAGTGCGCGCACAGATGTGGACACCGGGGAGCTGTTTTTT
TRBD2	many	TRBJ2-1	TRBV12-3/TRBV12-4	CASSFGSSSGRWDEQFF	TGTGCCAGCAGTTTCGGTTCTTCTAGCGGGAGATGGGATGAGCAGTTCTTC
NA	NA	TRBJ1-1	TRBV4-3	CASSQGLSLDTEAFF	TGCGCCAGCAGCCAAGGGTTAAGCTTGGACACTGAAGCTTTCTTT
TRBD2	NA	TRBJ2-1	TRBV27	CASNILAGLAGHNEQFF	TGTGCCAGCAATATTCTGGCGGGGCTAGCGGGGCACAATGAGCAGTTCTTC
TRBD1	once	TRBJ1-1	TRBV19	CASRTPGQLNTEAFF	TGTGCCAGTAGGACTCCGGGACAGTTGAACACTGAAGCTTTCTTT
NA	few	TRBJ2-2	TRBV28	CASNQGGGGNTGELFF	TGTGCCAGCAACCAGGGCGGAGGTGGAAACACCGGGGAGCTGTTTTTT
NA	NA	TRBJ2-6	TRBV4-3	CASSPQGPSSGANVLTF	TGCGCCAGCAGCCCCCAGGGGCCCAGTTCTGGGGCCAACGTCCTGACTTTC
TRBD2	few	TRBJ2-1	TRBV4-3	CASSQGWAGRLNNEQFF	TGCGCCAGCAGCCAAGGATGGGCCGGGAGGCTCAACAATGAGCAGTTCTTC
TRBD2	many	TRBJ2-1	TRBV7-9	CASSPPGSGSYNEQFF	TGTGCCAGCAGCCCCCCTGGCAGCGGGAGCTACAATGAGCAGTTCTTC
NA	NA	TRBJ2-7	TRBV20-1	CSAFRGLHSYEQYF	TGCAGTGCTTTCCGGGGGCTCCACTCCTACGAGCAGTACTTC
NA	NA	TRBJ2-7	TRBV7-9	CASSRPRGSERYEQYF	TGTGCCAGCAGCCGCCCCCGGGGCAGTGAGCGCTACGAGCAGTACTTC
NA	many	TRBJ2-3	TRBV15	CATSGHLPTQYF	TGTGCCACCAGCGGACATCTCCCTACGCAGTATTTT
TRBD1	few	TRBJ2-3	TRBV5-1	CASSWRQTGIGTDTQYF	TGCGCCAGCAGCTGGCGCCAGACAGGGATAGGGACAGATACGCAGTATTTT
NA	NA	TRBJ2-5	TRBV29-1	CSVEERPRRVQETQYF	TGCAGCGTTGAAGAGCGGCCTCGCAGGGTCCAAGAGACCCAGTACTTC
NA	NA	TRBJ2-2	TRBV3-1	CASSHKGGTGELFF	TGTGCCAGCAGCCATAAAGGGGGAACCGGGGAGCTGTTTTTT
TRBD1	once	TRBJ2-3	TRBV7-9	CASSWASDRRTDTQYF	TGTGCCAGCAGCTGGGCCTCGGACAGGCGCACAGATACGCAGTATTTT